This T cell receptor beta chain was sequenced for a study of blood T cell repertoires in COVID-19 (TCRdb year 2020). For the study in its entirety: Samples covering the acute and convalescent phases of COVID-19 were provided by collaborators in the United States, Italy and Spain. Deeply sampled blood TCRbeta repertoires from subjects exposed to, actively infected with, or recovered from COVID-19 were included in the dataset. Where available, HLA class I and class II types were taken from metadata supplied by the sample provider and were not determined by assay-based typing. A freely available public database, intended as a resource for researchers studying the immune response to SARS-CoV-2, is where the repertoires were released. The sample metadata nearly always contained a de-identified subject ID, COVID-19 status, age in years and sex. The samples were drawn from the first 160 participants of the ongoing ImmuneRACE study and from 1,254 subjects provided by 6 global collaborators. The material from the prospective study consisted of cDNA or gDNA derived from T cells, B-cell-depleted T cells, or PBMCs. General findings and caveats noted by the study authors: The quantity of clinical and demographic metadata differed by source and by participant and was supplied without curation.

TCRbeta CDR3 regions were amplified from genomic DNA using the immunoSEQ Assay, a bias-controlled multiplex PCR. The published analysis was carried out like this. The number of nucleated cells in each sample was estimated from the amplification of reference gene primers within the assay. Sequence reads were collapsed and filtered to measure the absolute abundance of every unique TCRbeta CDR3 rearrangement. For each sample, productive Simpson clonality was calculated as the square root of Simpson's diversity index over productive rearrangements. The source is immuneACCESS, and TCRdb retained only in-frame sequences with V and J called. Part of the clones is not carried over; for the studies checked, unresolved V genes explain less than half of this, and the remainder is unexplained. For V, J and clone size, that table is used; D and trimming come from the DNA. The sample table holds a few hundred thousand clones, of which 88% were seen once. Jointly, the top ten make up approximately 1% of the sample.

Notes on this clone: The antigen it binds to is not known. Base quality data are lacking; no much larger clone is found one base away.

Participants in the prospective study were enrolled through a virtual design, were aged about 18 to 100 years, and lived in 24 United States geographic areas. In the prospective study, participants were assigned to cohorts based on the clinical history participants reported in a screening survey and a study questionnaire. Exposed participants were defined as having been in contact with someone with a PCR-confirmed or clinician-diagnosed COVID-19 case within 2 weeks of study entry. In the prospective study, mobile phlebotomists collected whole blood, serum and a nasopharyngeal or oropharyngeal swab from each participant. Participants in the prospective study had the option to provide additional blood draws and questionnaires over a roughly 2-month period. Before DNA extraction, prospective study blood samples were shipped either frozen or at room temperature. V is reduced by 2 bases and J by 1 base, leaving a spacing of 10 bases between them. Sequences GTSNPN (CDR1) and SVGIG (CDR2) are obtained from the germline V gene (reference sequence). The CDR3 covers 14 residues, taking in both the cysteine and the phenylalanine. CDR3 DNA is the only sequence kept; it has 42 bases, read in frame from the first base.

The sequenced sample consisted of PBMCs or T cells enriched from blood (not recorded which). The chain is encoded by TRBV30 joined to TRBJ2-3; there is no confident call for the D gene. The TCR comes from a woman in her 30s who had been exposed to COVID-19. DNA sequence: TGTGCCTGGAGTATCCGCCAGGGCACAGATACGCAGTATTTT. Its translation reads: CAWSIRQGTDTQYF.